This T cell receptor (beta chain) was captured by sequencing in a study of T cells in Graves' hyperthyroidism and ophthalmopathy. Study in general: Sampling of peripheral blood happened at initial diagnosis, prior to any treatment.

From RNA transcripts, TCR beta CDR3 regions were amplified. The HTBI primer set was used in a first-round RT-PCR of the TCR CDR3. TCRdb called the multiplex PCR reads again in MiXCR, with one record for every CDR3 protein. The sample includes about 410,000 distinct CDR3 sequences, approximately 14% seen only once; the top ten take 13%. The authors took PBMCs from 8.5 to 10 ml fresh peripheral blood. This clonotype occurred many times. Antigen: not known. Study-wide results and limits: The model identified upcoming ophthalmopathy a median about 7.1 months ahead of onset. Blood samples included most of the expanded thyroid clonotypes exceeding 0.001.

The sample taken for sequencing was blood. This receptor was taken from a man younger than 35 with Graves' ophthalmopathy.

CDR3 amino acids: CASSQVGRQTYEQYF. The CDR3 DNA is TGCGCCAGCAGCCAAGTAGGCAGGCAAACCTACGAGCAGTACTTC. This chain links TRBV4-1 with TRBJ2-7, with no clear D. Trimming left V 1 base short and J 2 bases short, with 12 bases between. Germline V gene data show CDR1 as MGHRA and CDR2 as YSYEKL. The CDR3 has 15 residues.